Below are 17 T cell receptor beta chains sequenced from a single sample in a study of regulatory T cells in long-lasting Graves disease (dated by TCRdb to 2020 to 2022). Library generation was performed with multiplex PCR. This sample was sequenced with an Illumina HiSeq 4000. CDR3 regions were amplified by Arm-PCR with iRepertoire HTBI primers to construct TCR beta libraries. TCRdb redid the processing of the public reads, applying fastp at Q25 and MiXCR, and retained in-frame beta chains. Every distinct CDR3 protein forms one entry, paired with its most common genes and DNA. Here the sample has hundreds of thousands of distinct CDR3 sequences; around 15% occur a single time. The ten largest clones capture approximately 12% of the sample. The time point label, read with the paper, signifies: newly diagnosed GD, antithyroid drugs for less than 3 months. For both TCR sequencing and RNA sequencing, RNA was extracted from PBMCs in TRIzol.

The sample was also linked to a second study, of T cells in Graves' hyperthyroidism and ophthalmopathy.

The specimen comprised peripheral blood mononuclear cells (PBMCs), sampled at new diagnosis, from a patient treated with antithyroid drugs. The receptor source for this set is a man between 18 and 35 years old with Graves disease. Donor details come from another sample of the same person, matched by shared clones.

This clonotype was detected ten times or more. For the CDR3, the DNA is TGTGCCAGCGTCGGGGACGAGCAGTACTTC. Translation: CASVGDEQYF. The chain recombines TRBV6-1 with TRBJ2-7; D may be TRBD2 (5 bases). V was trimmed by 8 bases and J by 5 bases, leaving 7 bases between them. Germline assignment: CDR1 MNHNS and CDR2 SASEGT. This CDR3 contains 10 residues.

This clonotype was detected ten times or more. The chain couples TRBV2 to TRBJ2-5, with 13 bases lining up with TRBD2. From germline, CDR1 is SNHLY and CDR2 FYNNEI. V shed 5 bases and J 10 bases; nucleotides not matched to a gene: 7. The CDR3 runs 14 residues. CDR3 amino acids: CASSILAGGLSQYF. In DNA, the CDR3 is TGTGCCAGCAGTATACTAGCGGGAGGGTTAAGCCAGTACTTC.

The rearrangement joins TRBV28 to TRBJ2-4; 7 nucleotides align to TRBD2. This CDR3 has 15 amino acids. Germline V gene lookup returns CDR1 MDHEN and CDR2 SYDVKM. V shed 8 bases, J shed 0 bases, and the junction held 7 bases outside the gene matches. The CDR3 bases are TGTGCCAGCCTGGGGGGGATTATAGCCAAAAACATTCAGTACTTC. As protein: CASLGGIIAKNIQYF.

The chain couples TRBV4-2 to TRBJ2-1; a weak D match, TRBD2 (6 bases). V lost 0 bases and J lost 2, with 14 bases in between. Germline CDR1 reads LGHNA; CDR2 reads YNFKEQ. This CDR3 spans 17 amino acids. This CDR3 is CASSQDPGEGPYNEQFF. In DNA, the CDR3 is TGTGCCAGCAGCCAAGATCCGGGGGAAGGCCCCTACAATGAGCAGTTCTTC.

V usage is TRBV5-1 and J usage is TRBJ1-2; D gene ambiguous. The CDR3 totals 14 residues. The germline V gene encodes CDR1 SGHRS and CDR2 YFSETQ. The V gene lost 0 bases and the J gene lost 0 bases, with 6 bases spanning the gap. CDR3 amino acids: CASSLDSSNYGYTF. CDR3 bases: TGCGCCAGCAGCTTGGACAGTTCTAACTATGGCTACACCTTC.

The chain links TRBV12-3 or TRBV12-4 to TRBJ1-5, with a weak D call TRBD1 (6 bases). V lost 8 bases to trimming and J lost 1 base, with 15 bases between them. The CDR3 extends over 15 amino acids. The CDR3 loop reads CASLRGTGSNQPQHF. For the CDR3, the DNA is TGTGCCAGCCTACGTGGTACAGGGAGCAATCAGCCCCAGCATTTT.

This clonotype was counted only a few times. This chain connects TRBV15 to TRBJ2-7; TRBD2 matches 7 bases. In germline, CDR1 is LNHNV, CDR2 YYDKDF (reference sequence). The CDR3 runs 16 residues. J lost 4 bases, V lost 0 bases, and 9 bases had no gene match. The CDR3: CATSRDLERREYEQYF. The CDR3 coding sequence is TGTGCCACCAGCAGAGATTTGGAAAGGCGGGAGTACGAGCAGTACTTC.

The table lists this clonotype with many counts. The CDR3 region is CASSLRTGGRWPQHF. In nucleotides, the CDR3 is TGTGCCAGCAGTTTAAGGACAGGGGGCAGGTGGCCCCAGCATTTT. The rearrangement links TRBV6-5 to TRBJ1-5; the match to TRBD1 covers 11 bases. The length of the CDR3 is 15 residues. Germline V gives CDR1 MNHEY, CDR2 SVGAGI. Trimming removed 4 bases from V and 9 bases from J; junction bases left unmatched: 8.

The chain employs TRBV2 and TRBJ2-3, with 9 positions matching TRBD1. Losses at the gene ends were 9 bases for V and 7 bases for J; bases not matched to a gene: 17. This CDR3 has 16 residues. Germline V gives CDR1 SNHLY, CDR2 FYNNEI. The CDR3 region has the DNA TGTGCCAGGGAATCCGGGACAGGGCCAGCCGGGAATACGCAGTATTTT. This codes for CARESGTGPAGNTQYF.

At least ten counts were recorded for this clonotype. This rearrangement joins TRBV7-8 to TRBJ2-1; TRBD2 agrees at 9 bases. Unmatched junction bases numbered 8, after V lost 8 bases and J lost 9 bases. CDR3 length: 13 amino acids. From germline, CDR1 is SGHVS and CDR2 FQNEAQ. This chain's CDR3 is CASVNAGGSEQFF. The CDR3 coding sequence is TGTGCCAGCGTCAATGCGGGAGGGAGTGAGCAGTTCTTC.

This clonotype was observed a handful of times. The rearrangement uses TRBV4-1 and TRBJ1-5; no clear D gene. The CDR3 is 15 residues long. Germline assignment: CDR1 MGHRA and CDR2 YSYEKL. V was cut by 0 bases and J by 3 bases, with 9 bases left in between. CDR3 sequence: CASSQERAVNQPQHF. For the CDR3, the DNA is TGCGCCAGCAGCCAAGAACGGGCAGTCAATCAGCCCCAGCATTTT.

The genes are TRBV11-2 and TRBJ2-7; a weak D match, TRBD2 (5 bases). CDR1 and CDR2 (germline): SGHAT, FQNNGV. The CDR3 sequence is 14 residues long. Trimming stripped 1 base from V and 2 bases from J, with 9 bases between. The CDR3 reads CASSLGLNPYEQYF. The CDR3 nucleotides read TGTGCCAGCAGCTTAGGACTAAATCCCTACGAGCAGTACTTC.

The chain uses TRBV4-2 and TRBJ2-4; 9 bases align to TRBD2. Germline-derived CDR1 and CDR2 are LGHNA and YNFKEQ. This CDR3 comprises 15 residues. J gave up 6 bases and V 2 bases, and 5 bases lay outside the gene matches. CDR3 DNA: TGTGCCAGCAGCCAAACCGGGACTAGCAGAAACATTCAGTACTTC. The encoded protein is CASSQTGTSRNIQYF.

The gene calls are TRBV7-9 and TRBJ2-1; 9 bases fit TRBD2. CDR3 length: 14 residues. Germline V gene sequence: CDR1 SEHNR, CDR2 FQNEAQ (reference sequence). V lost 4 bases to trimming and J lost 6 bases; unmatched junction nucleotides: 4. The CDR3 region is CASSWGLAGNEQFF. The CDR3 nucleotides are TGTGCCAGCAGCTGGGGACTAGCAGGCAATGAGCAGTTCTTC.

This clonotype has a count of ten or more. The rearrangement joins TRBV28 to TRBJ1-1; weak D call: TRBD1 (5 bases). The CDR3 loop spans 16 amino acids. The ends were cut back, 7 bases at V and 1 base at J, with 19 bases in the middle. Looked up from germline, CDR1 is MDHEN and CDR2 is SYDVKM. This CDR3 is CASIEDLTVKNTEAFF. The CDR3 nucleotides are TGTGCCAGCATCGAGGACTTGACAGTTAAGAACACTGAAGCTTTCTTT.

Only a few counts were recorded for this clonotype. The V and J genes are TRBV28 and TRBJ2-7; D perhaps matches TRBD2 (5 bases). The CDR3 runs to 17 residues. V lost 5 bases, J lost 5 bases, and 25 bases lay in between. Germline CDR1 MDHEN, CDR2 SYDVKM. This CDR3 reads CASSTPPTRASFDEQYF. CDR3 nucleotides: TGTGCCAGCAGTACCCCCCCTACGAGGGCGAGTTTCGACGAGCAGTACTTC.

Many counts were recorded for this clonotype. The J gene is TRBJ2-1, the V gene TRBV11-2; D is ambiguous. V dropped 4 bases and J dropped 2 bases, with 9 bases sitting between them. Per the germline V gene, CDR1 is SGHAT and CDR2 is FQNNGV. This CDR3 spans 14 amino acids. The CDR3 protein is CASSYDTAYNEQFF. The CDR3 nucleotides read TGTGCCAGCAGCTATGACACAGCCTACAATGAGCAGTTCTTC.